The 8 T cell receptor beta chains given below trace back to one sample, sequenced in a study of blood T cell repertoires in COVID-19. Clones were sequenced by immunoSEQ multiplex PCR, and TCRdb holds only the in-frame ones, with some missing. The data show some 170,000 clones, around 76% seen once. Sequences were obtained from peripheral blood. These TCRs come from a woman between 65 and 79 years old with acute or convalescent COVID-19.

The chain joins TRBV2 to TRBJ2-7; possible D gene TRBD1, 5 bases. Germline assignment: CDR1 SNHLY and CDR2 FYNNEI. The ends were cut back, 6 bases at V and 2 bases at J, with 14 bases in the middle. This CDR3 has 14 residues. In DNA form, the CDR3 reads TGTGCCAGCAGCCTAGACGGCAGGGCCTACGAGCAGTACTTC. Translation: CASSLDGRAYEQYF. Drawing the rest from reference TRBV2 and TRBJ2-7, the complete variable domain is EPEVTQTPSHQVTQMGQEVILRCVPISNHLYFYWYRQILGQKVEFLVSFYNNEISEKSEIFDDQFSVERPDGSNFTLKIRSTKLEDSAMYFCASSLDGRAYEQYFGPGTRLTVT.

V is TRBV28 and J is TRBJ1-2; D perhaps matches TRBD1 (6 bases). Trimming removed 6 bases from V and 4 bases from J, with 18 bases in between. CDR3 length equals 15 residues. CDR1 and CDR2 (germline): MDHEN, SYDVKM. The chain's CDR3 is CASRVSGGAGYGYTF. DNA of the CDR3: TGTGCCAGCAGGGTATCGGGGGGCGCCGGCTATGGCTACACCTTC.

The rearrangement joins TRBV19 to TRBJ1-1; TRBD1 aligns across 7 bases. This CDR3 has 13 residues. Germline V gene sequence: CDR1 LNHDA, CDR2 SQIVND (reference sequence). V was pared by 6 bases and J by 3 bases, with 4 bases of the junction left unmatched. The CDR3 nucleotides are TGTGCCAGTAGCTCTACAGGGGACACTGAAGCTTTCTTT. Translating gives CASSSTGDTEAFF. Full variable domain (remainder filled in from reference TRBV19 and TRBJ1-1): DGGITQSPKYLFRKEGQNVTLSCEQNLNHDAMYWYRQDPGQGLRLIYYSQIVNDFQKGDIAEGYSVSREKKESFPLTVTSAQKNPTAFYLCASSSTGDTEAFFGQGTRLTVV.

This rearrangement joins TRBV3-1 (or the pseudogene TRBV3-2) to TRBJ2-1; 14 nucleotides align to TRBD2. The CDR3 is made up of 15 amino acids. The J segment lost 13 bases and the V segment lost 5 bases, leaving 10 bases of the junction unmatched. Germline CDR1 LGHDT, CDR2 YNNKEL (reference sequence). DNA of the CDR3: TGTGCCAGCAGCTTACGGACTAGCGGGGGGTTTCATCAGTTCTTC. It codes for CASSLRTSGGFHQFF.

The V call is TRBV28, the J call TRBJ1-1; D is ambiguous. Trimming removed 6 bases from V and 1 base from J, with 9 bases in between. The CDR3 has 13 residues. Germline V CDR1 and CDR2: MDHEN, SYDVKM. The CDR3 spells CASSVTRNTEAFF. Here the CDR3 DNA reads TGTGCCAGCAGCGTTACCAGGAACACTGAAGCTTTCTTT.

V gene TRBV6-5 combines with J gene TRBJ2-1; TRBD1 agrees at 7 bases. The CDR3 contains 15 residues. Germline V gene lookup returns CDR1 MNHEY and CDR2 SVGAGI. V lost 10 bases to trimming and J lost 1 base; unmatched junction nucleotides: 10. The CDR3 nucleotides are TGTGCCACCTTACCGACAGGGCGGTCCTACAATGAGCAGTTCTTC. Translation: CATLPTGRSYNEQFF.

CDR3 coding DNA: TGTGCCTGGAGCAGGGGACAGGCGAATGAAAAACTGTTTTTT. Its protein is CAWSRGQANEKLFF. The chain employs TRBV30 and TRBJ1-4; 8 bases agree with TRBD1. The CDR3 spans 14 residues. V shed 3 bases, J shed 5 bases, and the junction held 5 bases outside the gene matches. Germline CDR1 GTSNPN, CDR2 SVGIG (reference sequence).

The chain employs TRBV19 and TRBJ2-6; a weak D match, TRBD1 (5 bases). V was pared by 0 bases and J by 2 bases, with 5 bases between. Germline V gene data show CDR1 as LNHDA and CDR2 as SQIVND (reference sequence). The length of the CDR3 is 15 residues. Written as DNA, the CDR3 is TGTGCCAGTAGTATAGACAGGGCTGGGGCCAACGTCCTGACTTTC. It specifies CASSIDRAGANVLTF.